These 9 T cell receptor beta chains share one sample of origin, sequenced in a study of human T cells and chemical hapten exposure. TCRdb re-analysed the RACE reads in MiXCR, keeping a single row per CDR3 protein. The table records roughly 380,000 distinct CDR3 sequences, approximately 5.1% of them present only once. As to time point: pre-sensitization, week 0. The treatment here: therapeutic diphenylcyclopropenone sensitization with weekly scalp DPC. Sequencing was performed on whole blood, taken in connection with sensitization to the hapten diphenylcyclopropenone (DPC). The receptor set was obtained from a woman aged 50 to 60 with alopecia areata. Some clones in this sample may be carry-over from other donors' samples.

The gene calls are TRBV20-1 and TRBJ2-7, with 9 bases identical to TRBD1. The junction had 7 bases not matched to a gene; V was cut back by 1 base and J by 0 bases. The CDR3 loop spans 16 amino acids. Germline V lookup: CDR1 DFQATT, CDR2 SNEGSKA (reference sequence). The CDR3 region has the DNA TGCAGTGCTAGAGGCTACCGGGACAGGGACTCCTACGAGCAGTACTTC. It specifies CSARGYRDRDSYEQYF.

This clonotype has ten or more counts. The rearrangement links TRBV7-9 to TRBJ2-4, with D perhaps TRBD2 (5 bases). The CDR3 has 12 amino acids. V lost 5 bases and J lost 14, with 16 bases in between. Germline V gene data show CDR1 as SEHNR and CDR2 as FQNEAQ (reference sequence). The CDR3 here is CASSKTGSDEYF. CDR3 nucleotide sequence: TGTGCCAGCAGCAAAACGGGGTCCGACGAGTACTTC.

This clonotype was recorded many times. Here the CDR3 DNA reads TGCGCCAGCAGCTTACGAGCCGGGACCCAACGCGCCGATTACGAGCAGTACTTC. Translating it yields CASSLRAGTQRADYEQYF. This chain connects TRBV5-1 to TRBJ2-7; D is tentatively TRBD1 or TRBD2 (5 bases each). The V gene's germline CDR1 is SGHRS and CDR2 YFSETQ. This CDR3 has 18 amino acids. V shed 2 bases and J shed 4 bases, with 25 bases lying between them. Supplemented by reference TRBV5-1 and TRBJ2-7, the full variable domain reads KAGVTQTPRYLIKTRGQQVTLSCSPISGHRSVSWYQQTPGQGLQFLFEYFSETQRNKGNFPGRFSGRQFSNSRSEMNVSTLELGDSALYLCASSLRAGTQRADYEQYFGPGTRLTVT.

Many counts were recorded for this clonotype. V gene TRBV4-3 combines with J gene TRBJ1-4, with D possibly TRBD1 on 5 matching bases. Germline-derived CDR1 and CDR2 are LGHNA and YSLEER. V lost 1 base to trimming and J lost 7 bases, with 10 bases between them. The CDR3 spans 14 residues. As DNA, the CDR3 is TGCGCCAGCAGCCAAGTCGCGAGGGGTGAAAAACTGTTTTTT. This sequence encodes CASSQVARGEKLFF.

This clonotype was picked up many times. The genes are TRBV19 and TRBJ1-5; no definite D call. This CDR3 has 14 amino acids. Trimming left V 2 bases short and J 4 bases short, with 9 bases between. Germline CDR1 LNHDA, CDR2 SQIVND (reference sequence). CDR3 amino acids: CASSINTANQPQHF. The CDR3 region has the DNA TGTGCCAGTAGTATAAATACGGCGAATCAGCCCCAGCATTTT.

This clonotype was observed many times. This rearrangement joins TRBV20-1 to TRBJ1-4, with no clear D. The CDR3 is 15 residues long. Between the trimmed V and J ends, which lost 3 bases and 2 bases, there was a span of 13 bases. Germline assignment: CDR1 DFQATT and CDR2 SNEGSKA (reference sequence). CDR3 residues: CSARGGRTTNEKLFF. The DNA for the CDR3 is TGCAGTGCTAGGGGTGGGAGGACCACTAATGAAAAACTGTTTTTT.

This clonotype has at least ten counts. The V call is TRBV20-1, the J call TRBJ2-1; TRBD2 aligns across 13 bases. The CDR3 runs 15 residues. V trimming: 1 base; J trimming: 3 bases; junction bases outside the gene matches: 0. Germline CDR1 reads DFQATT; CDR2 reads SNEGSKA (reference sequence). The CDR3 reads CSARGTSGSYNEQFF. The CDR3 DNA reads as TGCAGTGCTAGAGGGACTAGCGGGAGCTACAATGAGCAGTTCTTC.

This clonotype was counted ten times or more. The chain has TRBV6-2 or TRBV6-3 and TRBJ2-1; 7 nucleotides align to TRBD1. V shed 11 bases, J shed 0 bases, and the junction held 7 bases outside the gene matches. Germline V lookup: CDR1 MNHEY, CDR2 SVGEGT. The CDR3 loop spans 14 amino acids. CDR3 loop: CACSGDSSYNEQFF. The CDR3 DNA follows: TGTGCCTGCTCAGGGGACAGCTCCTACAATGAGCAGTTCTTC.

A few counts support this clonotype. V usage is TRBV5-1 and J usage is TRBJ2-5; perhaps D is TRBD1 or TRBD2 (5 bases each). V shed 5 bases and J shed 2 bases, with 19 bases lying between them. CDR3 length: 16 residues. Looked up from germline, CDR1 is SGHRS and CDR2 is YFSETQ. The CDR3 bases are TGCGCCAGCAGTATGACCCCGTACAGGACTCAAGAGACCCAGTACTTC. This sequence encodes CASSMTPYRTQETQYF.